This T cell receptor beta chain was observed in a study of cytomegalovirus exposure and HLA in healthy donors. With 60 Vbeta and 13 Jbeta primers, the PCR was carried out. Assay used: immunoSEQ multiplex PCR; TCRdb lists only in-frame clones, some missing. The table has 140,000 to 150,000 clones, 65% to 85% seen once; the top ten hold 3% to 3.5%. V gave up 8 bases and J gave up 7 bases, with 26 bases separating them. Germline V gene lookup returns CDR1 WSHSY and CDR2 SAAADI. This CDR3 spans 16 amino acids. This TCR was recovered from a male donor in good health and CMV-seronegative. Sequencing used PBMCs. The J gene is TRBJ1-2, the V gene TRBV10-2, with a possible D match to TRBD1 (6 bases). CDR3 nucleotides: TGCGCCAGCGGCCAGGGGTTACAAGCCCGCGGTGGTGGCTACACCTTC. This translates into CASGQGLQARGGGYTF.